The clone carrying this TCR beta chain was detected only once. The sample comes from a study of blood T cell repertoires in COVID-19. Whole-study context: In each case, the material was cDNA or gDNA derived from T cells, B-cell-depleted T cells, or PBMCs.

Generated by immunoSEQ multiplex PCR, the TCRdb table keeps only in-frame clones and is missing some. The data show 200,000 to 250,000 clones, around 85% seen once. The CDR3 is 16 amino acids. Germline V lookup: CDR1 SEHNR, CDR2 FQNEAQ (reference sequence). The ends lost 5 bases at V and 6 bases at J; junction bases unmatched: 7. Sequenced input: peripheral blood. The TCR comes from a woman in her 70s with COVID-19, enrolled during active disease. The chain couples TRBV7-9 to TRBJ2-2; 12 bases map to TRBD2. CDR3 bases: TGTGCCAGCAGCGCTAAAGGACTAGCGGGGCCCGGGGAGCTGTTTTTT. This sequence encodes CASSAKGLAGPGELFF.